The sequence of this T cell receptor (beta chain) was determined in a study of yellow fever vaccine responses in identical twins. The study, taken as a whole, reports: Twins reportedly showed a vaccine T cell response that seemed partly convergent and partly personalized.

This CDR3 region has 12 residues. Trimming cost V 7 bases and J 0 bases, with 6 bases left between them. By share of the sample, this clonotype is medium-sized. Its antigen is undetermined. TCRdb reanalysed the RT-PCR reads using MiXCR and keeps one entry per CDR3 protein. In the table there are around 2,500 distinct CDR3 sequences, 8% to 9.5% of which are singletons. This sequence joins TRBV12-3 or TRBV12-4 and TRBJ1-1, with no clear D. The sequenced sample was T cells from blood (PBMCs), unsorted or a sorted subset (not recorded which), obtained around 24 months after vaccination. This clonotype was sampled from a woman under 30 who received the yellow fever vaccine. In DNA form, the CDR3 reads TGTGCCAGCACAGTTCTGAACACTGAAGCTTTCTTT. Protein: CASTVLNTEAFF.